Below, one T cell receptor (beta chain) is given with its context. Authors' analysis steps: Estimation of nucleated cell counts was performed using reference gene primer amplification. TCRdb's copy holds only in-frame clones and misses some; the assay was immunoSEQ multiplex PCR. The D gene and trimming were derived from the DNA, and the V and J assignments and clone size from that table. Of 70,000 or so clones listed, around 89% are singletons. The ends lost 9 bases at V and 5 bases at J; junction bases unmatched: 18. Per germline, CDR1 KGHSH and CDR2 LQKENI. The CDR3 has 16 residues. The data stem from a study of blood T cell repertoires in COVID-19. Whole-study context: Collection of acute and convalescent COVID-19 samples took place in the United States, Italy and Spain. T cells, B-cell-depleted T cells, or PBMCs supplied cDNA or gDNA.

The TCR comes from a human donor in a cohort sampled during active COVID-19. Specimen: peripheral blood. The rearrangement links TRBV18 to TRBJ2-7; the match to TRBD1 covers 8 bases. The CDR3 is CARVPPTGQVHDEQYF. For the CDR3, the DNA is TGTGCCAGGGTACCACCGACGGGACAGGTTCACGACGAGCAGTACTTC. Full variable domain (rest looked up from reference TRBV18 and TRBJ2-7): NAGVMQNPRHLVRRRGQEARLRCSPMKGHSHVYWYRQLPEEGLKFMVYLQKENIIDESGMPKERFSAEFPKEGPSILRIQQVVRGDSAAYFCARVPPTGQVHDEQYFGPGTRLTVT.